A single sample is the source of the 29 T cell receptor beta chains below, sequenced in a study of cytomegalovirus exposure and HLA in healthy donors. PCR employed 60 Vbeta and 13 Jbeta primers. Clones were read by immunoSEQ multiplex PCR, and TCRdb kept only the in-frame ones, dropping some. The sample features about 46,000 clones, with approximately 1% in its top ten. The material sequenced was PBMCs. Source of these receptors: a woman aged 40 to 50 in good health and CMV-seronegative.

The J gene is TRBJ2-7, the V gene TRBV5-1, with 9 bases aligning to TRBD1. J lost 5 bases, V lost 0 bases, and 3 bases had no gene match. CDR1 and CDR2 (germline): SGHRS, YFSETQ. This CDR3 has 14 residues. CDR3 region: CASSLERTGDEQYF. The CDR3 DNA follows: TGCGCCAGCAGCTTGGAGCGGACAGGGGACGAGCAGTACTTC.

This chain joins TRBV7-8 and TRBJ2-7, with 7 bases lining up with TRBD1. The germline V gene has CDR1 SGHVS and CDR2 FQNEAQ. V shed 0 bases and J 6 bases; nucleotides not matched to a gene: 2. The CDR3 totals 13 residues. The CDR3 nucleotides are TGTGCCAGCAGCTTAGCCGGGACAGTCGAGCAGTACTTC. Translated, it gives CASSLAGTVEQYF.

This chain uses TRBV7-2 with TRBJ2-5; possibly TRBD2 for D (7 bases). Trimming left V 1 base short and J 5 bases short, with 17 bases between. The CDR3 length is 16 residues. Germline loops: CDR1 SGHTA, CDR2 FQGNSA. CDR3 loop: CASSLGRGGAGETQYF. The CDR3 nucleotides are TGTGCCAGCAGCTTAGGGCGAGGGGGGGCGGGGGAGACCCAGTACTTC.

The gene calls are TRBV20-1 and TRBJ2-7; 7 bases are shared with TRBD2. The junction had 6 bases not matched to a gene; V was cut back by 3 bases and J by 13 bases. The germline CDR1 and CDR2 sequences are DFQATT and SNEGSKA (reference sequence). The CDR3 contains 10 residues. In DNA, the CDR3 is TGCAGTGCTAGTTTGCTAGCGGCATACTTC. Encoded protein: CSASLLAAYF.

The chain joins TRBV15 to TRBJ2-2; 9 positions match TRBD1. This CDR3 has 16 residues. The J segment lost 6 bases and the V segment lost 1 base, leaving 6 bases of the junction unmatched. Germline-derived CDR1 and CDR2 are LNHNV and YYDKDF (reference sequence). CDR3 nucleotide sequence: TGTGCCACCAGCAGAGTTCGGACAGGGGAATCCGGGGAGCTGTTTTTT. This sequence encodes CATSRVRTGESGELFF.

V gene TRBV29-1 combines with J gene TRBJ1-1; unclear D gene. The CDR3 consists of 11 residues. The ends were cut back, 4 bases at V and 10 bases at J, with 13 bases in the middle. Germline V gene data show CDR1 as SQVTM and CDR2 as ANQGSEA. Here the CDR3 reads CSVVTPRGAFF. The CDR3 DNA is TGCAGCGTTGTAACACCTAGAGGAGCTTTCTTT.

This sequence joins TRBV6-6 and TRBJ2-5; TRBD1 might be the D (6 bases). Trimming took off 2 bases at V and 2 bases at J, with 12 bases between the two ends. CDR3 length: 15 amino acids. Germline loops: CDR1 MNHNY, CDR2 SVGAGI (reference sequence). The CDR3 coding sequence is TGTGCCAGCAGTTACCCACAACAGGGACAAGAGACCCAGTACTTC. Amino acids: CASSYPQQGQETQYF.

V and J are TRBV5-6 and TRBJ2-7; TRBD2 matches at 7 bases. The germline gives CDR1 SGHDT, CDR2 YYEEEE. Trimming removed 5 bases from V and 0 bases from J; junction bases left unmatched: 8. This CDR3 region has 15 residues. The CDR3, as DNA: TGTGCCAGCAGATCTAGCGGAGGGAGCTCCTACGAGCAGTACTTC. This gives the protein CASRSSGGSSYEQYF.

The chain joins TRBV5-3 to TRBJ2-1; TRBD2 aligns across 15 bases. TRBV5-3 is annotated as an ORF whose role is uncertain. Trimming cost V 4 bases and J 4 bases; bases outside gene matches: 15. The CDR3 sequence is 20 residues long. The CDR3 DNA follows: TGTGCCAGAAGCCCCCGCATTGGACTAGCGGGGGGGGTCCTTTACAATGAGCAGTTCTTC. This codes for CARSPRIGLAGGVLYNEQFF.

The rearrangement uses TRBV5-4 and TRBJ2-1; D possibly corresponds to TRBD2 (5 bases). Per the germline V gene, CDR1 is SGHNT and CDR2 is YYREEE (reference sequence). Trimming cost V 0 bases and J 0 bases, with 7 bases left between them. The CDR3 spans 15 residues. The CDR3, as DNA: TGTGCCAGCAGCTTGGCGGGGAGCTCCTACAATGAGCAGTTCTTC. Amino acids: CASSLAGSSYNEQFF.

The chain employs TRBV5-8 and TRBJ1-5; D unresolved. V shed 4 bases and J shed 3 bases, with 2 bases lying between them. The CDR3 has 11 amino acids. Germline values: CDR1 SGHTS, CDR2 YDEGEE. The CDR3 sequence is CASSLNQPQHF. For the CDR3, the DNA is TGTGCCAGCAGCCTCAATCAGCCCCAGCATTTT. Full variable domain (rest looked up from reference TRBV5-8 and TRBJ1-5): EAGVTQSPTHLIKTRGQQATLRCSPISGHTSVYWYQQALGLGLQFLLWYDEGEERNRGNFPPRFSGRQFPNYSSELNVNALELEDSALYLCASSLNQPQHFGDGTRLSIL.

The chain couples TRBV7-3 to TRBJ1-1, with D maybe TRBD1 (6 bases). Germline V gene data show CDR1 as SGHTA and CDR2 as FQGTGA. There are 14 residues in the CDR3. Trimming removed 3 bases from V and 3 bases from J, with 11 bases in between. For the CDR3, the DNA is TGTGCCAGCAGCTTTACAGGGCGAGACACTGAAGCTTTCTTT. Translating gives CASSFTGRDTEAFF. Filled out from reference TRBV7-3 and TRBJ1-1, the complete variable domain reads GAGVSQTPSNKVTEKGKYVELRCDPISGHTALYWYRQSLGQGPEFLIYFQGTGAADDSGLPNDRFFAVRPEGSVSTLKIQRTERGDSAVYLCASSFTGRDTEAFFGQGTRLTVV.

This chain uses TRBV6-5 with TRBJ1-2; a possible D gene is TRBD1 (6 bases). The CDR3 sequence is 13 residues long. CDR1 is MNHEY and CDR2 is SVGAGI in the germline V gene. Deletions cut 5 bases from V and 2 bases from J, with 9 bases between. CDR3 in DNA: TGTGCCAGCAGTAACAGGGAGAACTATGGCTACACCTTC. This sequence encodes CASSNRENYGYTF.

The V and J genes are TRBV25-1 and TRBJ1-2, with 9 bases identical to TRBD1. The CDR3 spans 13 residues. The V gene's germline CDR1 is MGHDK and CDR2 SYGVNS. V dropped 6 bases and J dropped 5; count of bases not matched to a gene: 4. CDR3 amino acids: CASSWTGDYGYTF. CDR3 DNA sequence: TGTGCCAGCAGCTGGACAGGGGATTATGGCTACACCTTC.

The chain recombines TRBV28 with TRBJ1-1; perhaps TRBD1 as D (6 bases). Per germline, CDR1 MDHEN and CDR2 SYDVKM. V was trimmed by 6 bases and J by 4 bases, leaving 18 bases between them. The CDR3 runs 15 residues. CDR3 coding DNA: TGTGCCAGCAGCTTCATACAGGGAATGGGCACTGAAGCTTTCTTT. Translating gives CASSFIQGMGTEAFF. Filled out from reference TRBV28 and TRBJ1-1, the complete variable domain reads DVKVTQSSRYLVKRTGEKVFLECVQDMDHENMFWYRQDPGLGLRLIYFSYDVKMKEKGDIPEGYSVSREKKERFSLILESASTNQTSMYLCASSFIQGMGTEAFFGQGTRLTVV.

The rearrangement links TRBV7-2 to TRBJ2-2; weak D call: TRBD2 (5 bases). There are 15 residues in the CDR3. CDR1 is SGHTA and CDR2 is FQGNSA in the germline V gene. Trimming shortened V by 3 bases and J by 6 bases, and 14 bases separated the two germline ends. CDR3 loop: CASSFPTTGAGELFF. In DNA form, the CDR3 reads TGTGCCAGCAGCTTTCCCACCACCGGGGCCGGGGAGCTGTTTTTT.

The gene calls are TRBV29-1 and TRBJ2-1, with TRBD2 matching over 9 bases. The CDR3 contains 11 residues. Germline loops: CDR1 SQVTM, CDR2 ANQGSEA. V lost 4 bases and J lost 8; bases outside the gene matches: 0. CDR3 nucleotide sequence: TGCAGCGTTGGACTAGCGGATGAGCAGTTCTTC. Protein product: CSVGLADEQFF.

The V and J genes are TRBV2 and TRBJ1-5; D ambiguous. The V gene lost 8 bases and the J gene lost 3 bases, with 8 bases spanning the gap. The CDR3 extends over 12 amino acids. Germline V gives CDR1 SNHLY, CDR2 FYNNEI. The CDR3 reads CASEGINQPQHF. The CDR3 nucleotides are TGTGCCAGCGAGGGCATCAATCAGCCCCAGCATTTT.

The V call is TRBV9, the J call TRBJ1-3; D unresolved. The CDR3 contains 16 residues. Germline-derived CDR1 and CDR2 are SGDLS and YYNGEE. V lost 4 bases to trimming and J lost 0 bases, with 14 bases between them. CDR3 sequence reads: CASSSTLGLSGNTIYF. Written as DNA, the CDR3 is TGTGCCAGCAGCTCCACCTTGGGCCTCTCTGGAAACACCATATATTTT.

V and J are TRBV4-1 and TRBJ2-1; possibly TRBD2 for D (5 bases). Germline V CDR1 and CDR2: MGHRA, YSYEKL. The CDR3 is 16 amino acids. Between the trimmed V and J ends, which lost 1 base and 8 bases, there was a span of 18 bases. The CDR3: CASSQAPGVLSYEQFF. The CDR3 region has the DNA TGCGCCAGCAGCCAAGCCCCCGGGGTTCTGAGCTATGAGCAGTTCTTC.

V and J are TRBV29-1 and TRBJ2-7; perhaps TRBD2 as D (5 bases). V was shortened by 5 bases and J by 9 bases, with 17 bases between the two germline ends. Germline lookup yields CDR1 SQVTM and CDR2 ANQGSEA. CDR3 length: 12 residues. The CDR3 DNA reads TGCAGCGTTTTGGGAGATGGTTCTTGGCAGTACTTC. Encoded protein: CSVLGDGSWQYF.

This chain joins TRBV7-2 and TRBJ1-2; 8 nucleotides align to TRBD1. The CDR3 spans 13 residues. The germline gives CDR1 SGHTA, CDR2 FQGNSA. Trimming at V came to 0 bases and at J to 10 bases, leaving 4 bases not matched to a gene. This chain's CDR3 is CASSLAGQGPYTF. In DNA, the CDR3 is TGTGCCAGCAGCTTAGCTGGACAGGGCCCCTACACCTTC. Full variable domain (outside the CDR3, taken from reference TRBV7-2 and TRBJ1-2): GAGVSQSPSNKVTEKGKDVELRCDPISGHTALYWYRQSLGQGLEFLIYFQGNSAPDKSGLPSDRFSAERTGGSVSTLTIQRTQQEDSAVYLCASSLAGQGPYTFGSGTRLTVV.

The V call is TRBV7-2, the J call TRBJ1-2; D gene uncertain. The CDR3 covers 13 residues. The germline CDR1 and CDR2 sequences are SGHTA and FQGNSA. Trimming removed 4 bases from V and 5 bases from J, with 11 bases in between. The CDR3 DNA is TGTGCCAGCAGCTCATCCCGGGTATATGGCTACACCTTC. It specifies CASSSSRVYGYTF.

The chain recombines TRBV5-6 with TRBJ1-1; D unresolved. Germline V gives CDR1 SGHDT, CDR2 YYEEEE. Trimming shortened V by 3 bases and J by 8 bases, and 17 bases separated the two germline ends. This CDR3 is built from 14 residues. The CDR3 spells CASSWRYESREAFF. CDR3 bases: TGTGCCAGCAGCTGGAGGTACGAGTCGCGGGAAGCTTTCTTT.

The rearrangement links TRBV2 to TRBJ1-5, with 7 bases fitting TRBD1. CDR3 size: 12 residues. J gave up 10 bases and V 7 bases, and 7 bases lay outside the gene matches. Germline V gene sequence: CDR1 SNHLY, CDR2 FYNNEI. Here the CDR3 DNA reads TGTGCCAGCAATAGGGGGCCCCAACCCCAGCATTTT. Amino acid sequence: CASNRGPQPQHF.

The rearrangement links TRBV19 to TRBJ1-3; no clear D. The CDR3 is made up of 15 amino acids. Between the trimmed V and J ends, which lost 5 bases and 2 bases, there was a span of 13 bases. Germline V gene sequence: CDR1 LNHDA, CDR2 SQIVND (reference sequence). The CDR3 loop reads CASSWRAGTGNTIYF. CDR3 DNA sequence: TGTGCCAGTAGTTGGCGTGCGGGGACTGGAAACACCATATATTTT.

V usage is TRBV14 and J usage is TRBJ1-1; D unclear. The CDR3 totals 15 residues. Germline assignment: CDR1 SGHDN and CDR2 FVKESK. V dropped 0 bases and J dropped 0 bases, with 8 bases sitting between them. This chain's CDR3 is CASSQETRVNTEAFF. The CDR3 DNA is TGTGCCAGCAGCCAAGAAACTAGGGTGAACACTGAAGCTTTCTTT.

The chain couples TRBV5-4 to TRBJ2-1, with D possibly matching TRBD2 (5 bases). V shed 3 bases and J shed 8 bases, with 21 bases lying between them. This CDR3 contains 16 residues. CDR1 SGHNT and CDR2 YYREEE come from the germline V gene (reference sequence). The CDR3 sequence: CASSSVREREGHEQFF. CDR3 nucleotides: TGTGCCAGCAGCTCGGTCCGGGAAAGGGAAGGCCATGAGCAGTTCTTC.

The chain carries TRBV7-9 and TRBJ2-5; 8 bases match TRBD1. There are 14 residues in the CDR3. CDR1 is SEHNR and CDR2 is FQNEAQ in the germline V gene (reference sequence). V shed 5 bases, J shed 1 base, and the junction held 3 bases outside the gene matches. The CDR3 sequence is CASSLDRGQETQYF. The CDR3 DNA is TGTGCCAGCAGCCTAGACAGGGGCCAAGAGACCCAGTACTTC.